This T cell receptor (beta chain) was observed in a study of T cell changes during pregnancy in multiple sclerosis. Assay used: immunoSEQ multiplex PCR; TCRdb lists only in-frame clones, some missing. The data contain tens of thousands of clones, 94% of them seen just once; the ten biggest clones take up 0.8% to 1%. CDR1 and CDR2 from the germline V gene are LGHNA and YNFKEQ. This CDR3 region has 15 residues. V gave up 3 bases and J gave up 11 bases; unmatched junction bases: 12. Material: peripheral blood, obtained in the second trimester of pregnancy. The chain joins TRBV4-2 to TRBJ2-3; the match to TRBD2 covers 9 bases. The sequence was obtained from a female donor in good health, enrolled as a control in a pregnancy study. The CDR3 is CASSHGLAGSGEQYF. CDR3 nucleotides: TGTGCCAGCAGCCATGGGCTAGCGGGAAGTGGAGAGCAGTATTTT.